This is a list of T cell receptor beta chains from one sample in a study of cytomegalovirus exposure and HLA in healthy donors. Measured with immunoSEQ multiplex PCR; TCRdb has only the in-frame clones, and not every one. The sample lists 100,000 to 150,000 clones, 95% to 96% seen once, with less than 2% in the top ten. The source material was PBMCs. These receptors were obtained from a man younger than 35 in good health and CMV-seronegative. CDR3s include the opening cysteine and the closing phenylalanine or tryptophan. The D gene is left open where the match is weak.

TRBV28	TRBD1	TRBJ1-2	TGTGCCAGCAGTTTCCTACAGGGGGTTGGCTACACCTTC	CASSFLQGVGYTF
TRBV7-9	.	TRBJ1-1	TGTGCCAGCAGCTTAGGATCCCATCAGACTGAAGCTTTCTTT	CASSLGSHQTEAFF
TRBV2	TRBD1	TRBJ1-4	TGTGCCAGTACCCGTGCGACAGGGACTAATGAAAAACTGTTTTTT	CASTRATGTNEKLFF
TRBV5-6	TRBD2	TRBJ2-1	TGTGCCAGCAGCTTGGGGCCTAGCGGTACCCAAGGGTACAATGAGCAGTTCTTC	CASSLGPSGTQGYNEQFF
TRBV5-4	.	TRBJ1-4	TGTGCCAGCAGCCCAGGGTATGCCGGTTATGAAAAACTGTTTTTT	CASSPGYAGYEKLFF
TRBV5-5	TRBD2	TRBJ2-7	TGTGCCAGCAGCTTGGCCAGCGGGGGAACTCTCGGGGAGCAGTACTTC	CASSLASGGTLGEQYF
TRBV27	TRBD2	TRBJ2-3	TGTGCCAGCAGTTCCCGGACTAGCGGAAGCACAGATACGCAGTATTTT	CASSSRTSGSTDTQYF
TRBV18	.	TRBJ2-1	TGTGCCAGCTCGCCCCGTTTTCGAGGGTCCTACAATGAGCAGTTCTTC	CASSPRFRGSYNEQFF
TRBV11-2	TRBD2	TRBJ2-5	TGTGCCAGCAGCTTAGCGCAAGCGGGAGTGACCCAGTACTTC	CASSLAQAGVTQYF
TRBV29-1	TRBD1	TRBJ1-1	TGCAGCGTTGGGGGGACAGGCACGGACACTGAAGCTTTCTTT	CSVGGTGTDTEAFF
TRBV4-3	TRBD1	TRBJ1-4	TGCGCCAGCAGCCTGTTCGACAGGGAAGGGACTAATGAAAAACTGTTTTTT	CASSLFDREGTNEKLFF
TRBV30	TRBD2	TRBJ2-5	TGTGCCTGGCAACGCGGGGGAAGGGCCCAGTACTTC	CAWQRGGRAQYF
TRBV5-1	TRBD1	TRBJ2-5	TGCGCCAGCAGCTTGGGGACAGGGGGCGCGGGTGGAGAGACCCAGTACTTC	CASSLGTGGAGGETQYF
TRBV29-1	TRBD2	TRBJ2-2	TGCAGCGTTGAAGCCTCCGGGACTAGCGGCCTAAACACCGGGGAGCTGTTTTTT	CSVEASGTSGLNTGELFF
TRBV18	.	TRBJ2-1	TGTGCCAGCTCACCGATGGGGGGATCCTACAATGAGCAGTTCTTC	CASSPMGGSYNEQFF
TRBV6-6	TRBD2	TRBJ2-7	TGTGCCAGCAGCGTGAGGACTAGCCGAGCCGCCTACGAGCAGTACTTC	CASSVRTSRAAYEQYF
TRBV18	.	TRBJ2-3	TGTGCCAGCTCACCCGACAGTATATCTAGCACAGATACGCAGTATTTT	CASSPDSISSTDTQYF
TRBV15	.	TRBJ2-1	TGTGCCACCAGCGCCGGGACATCGGCCCACAATGAGCAGTTCTTC	CATSAGTSAHNEQFF
TRBV4-3	.	TRBJ1-1	TGCGCCAGCAGCCAAGATGGCGCAGGGGATTGGGACACTGAAGCTTTCTTT	CASSQDGAGDWDTEAFF
TRBV11-2	.	TRBJ1-5	TGTGCCAGCAGCGTGGCGGGCGGGCCGAATCAGCCCCAGCATTTT	CASSVAGGPNQPQHF
TRBV7-6	.	TRBJ2-6	TGTGCCAGCAGCTTAAAGGGGCCTCCCACAGGGGCCAACGTCCTGACTTTC	CASSLKGPPTGANVLTF
TRBV11-3	TRBD2	TRBJ2-1	TGTGCCAGCAGCTTAGATGTTTTGCGGGAGACTGAGCAGTTCTTC	CASSLDVLRETEQFF
TRBV7-9	TRBD1	TRBJ1-5	TGTGCCAGCAGCTTAGCGTTGGCAGGGGGGTATAGCAATCAGCCCCAGCATTTT	CASSLALAGGYSNQPQHF
TRBV4-2	.	TRBJ1-1	TGTGCCAGCAGCCAAGACAGGGGTAGCACTGAAGCTTTCTTT	CASSQDRGSTEAFF
TRBV6-5	.	TRBJ1-2	TGTGCCAGCAGCCGGACAGACTATGGCTACACCTTC	CASSRTDYGYTF